This T cell receptor beta chain came from a study of T cell responses to AZD1222 COVID-19 vaccine. Study at large: The study pooled second doses at about 4 or about 12 weeks.

Germline assignment: CDR1 LNHDA and CDR2 SQIVND (reference sequence). V lost 5 bases to trimming and J lost 4 bases; unmatched junction nucleotides: 7. The CDR3 is 15 residues long. Some clones are missing from TCRdb's copy, which holds only in-frame ones; the method was immunoSEQ multiplex PCR. The data hold roughly 130,000 clones, with 92% observed a single time. A word on this clone: The antigen is not known.

Study-wide findings and caveats: No repertoire was sampled before or during the peak T cell response, only after it.

The chain is built from TRBV19 and TRBJ1-5; 8 positions agree with TRBD1. This receptor was obtained from an adult in good health. The sample was peripheral blood, taken on day 0 of AZD1222 vaccination. The CDR3 region has the DNA TGTGCCAGTAGTCTATGGACAGGGATGAATCAGCCCCAGCATTTT. Its protein is CASSLWTGMNQPQHF.